A single sample gave rise to the 9 T cell receptor beta chains below, sequenced in a study of post-analysis software for immune sequencing data (dated by TCRdb to between 2015 and 2016). General conclusions and limits of the study: Significantly higher frequencies in patients than in controls were found for roughly five TRBV segments, including TRBV5-6, TRBV5-1 and TRBV20-1.

Antigen specificity for these receptors is unknown. Receptors were amplified or captured by PCR. The sequencer listed for this sample is Illumina HiSeq 2500. To reduce PCR and sequencing biases, unique molecular identifiers were built into the TCR beta cDNA libraries. TCRdb reprocessing: public reads trimmed at Q25 with fastp, clones called with MiXCR, in-frame beta chains kept. Rows are unified per CDR3 protein, each entry keeping the most common DNA and genes. The sample has about 560,000 distinct CDR3 sequences on record, 40% to 50% of them singletons. The ten largest clones add up to about 1.5% of the sample. Sequencing was carried out using blood. The receptors here all came from a girl aged 5-17 years with multiple sclerosis.

This chain's CDR3 is CASSLLGRYNQPQHF. The CDR3 DNA reads as TGTGCCAGCAGTTTATTGGGTCGGTACAATCAGCCCCAGCATTTT. This chain joins TRBV28 and TRBJ1-5; D gene ambiguous. Germline lookup yields CDR1 MDHEN and CDR2 SYDVKM. Trimming stripped 1 base from V and 3 bases from J, with 10 bases between. The CDR3 contains 15 residues.

The chain recombines TRBV20-1 with TRBJ1-5; a possible D gene is TRBD1 (6 bases). V dropped 3 bases and J dropped 0 bases, with 15 bases sitting between them. In germline, CDR1 is DFQATT, CDR2 SNEGSKA (reference sequence). The CDR3 length is 16 residues. CDR3 nucleotides: TGCAGTGCTAGCACAGGGACTCGGAATAGCAATCAGCCCCAGCATTTT. Encoded protein: CSASTGTRNSNQPQHF.

The chain couples TRBV6-6 to TRBJ2-3; 10 bases fit TRBD1. Unmatched junction bases numbered 4, after V lost 6 bases and J lost 4 bases. CDR3 length equals 14 residues. Germline V gene sequence: CDR1 MNHNY, CDR2 SVGAGI (reference sequence). The CDR3 bases are TGTGCCAGCAGACCGACAGGGGGCGCAGATACGCAGTATTTT. Its translation: CASRPTGGADTQYF.

The chain has TRBV6-6 and TRBJ2-1; 12 nucleotides line up with TRBD2. Per germline, CDR1 MNHNY and CDR2 SVGAGI (reference sequence). V shed 5 bases, J shed 8 bases, and the junction held 7 bases outside the gene matches. The CDR3 sequence is 15 residues long. CDR3 loop: CASSPQTSGRYEQFF. The CDR3 DNA reads as TGTGCCAGCAGTCCCCAGACTAGCGGGAGATATGAGCAGTTCTTC.

This rearrangement joins TRBV29-1 to TRBJ2-4, with 11 bases aligning to TRBD2. The J call may be in error: the DNA end matches TRBJ2-7 better. Looked up from germline, CDR1 is SQVTM and CDR2 is ANQGSEA. The CDR3 length is 13 residues. The CDR3 protein is CSVDPGTSGEQYF. DNA of the CDR3: TGCAGCGTTGATCCCGGGACTAGCGGCGAGCAGTACTTC.

This clonotype appeared a few times. The rearrangement joins TRBV29-1 to TRBJ1-1, with D maybe TRBD1 (6 bases). Germline values: CDR1 SQVTM, CDR2 ANQGSEA. The V end lost 7 bases, the J end lost 4 bases, and 19 bases lay between the germline ends. The length of the CDR3 is 14 residues. The CDR3 loop reads CSATEGGARTEAFF. Written as DNA, the CDR3 is TGCAGCGCCACCGAGGGGGGGGCTCGCACTGAAGCTTTCTTT.

The chain uses TRBV20-1 and TRBJ1-1, with D possibly TRBD1 on 5 matching bases. Trimming left V 4 bases short and J 1 base short, with 13 bases between. The germline V gene has CDR1 DFQATT and CDR2 SNEGSKA (reference sequence). The CDR3 runs to 14 residues. The CDR3 DNA follows: TGCAGTGCTATTCCACGACAGTGGAACACTGAAGCTTTCTTT. Protein sequence: CSAIPRQWNTEAFF.

This clonotype was observed a handful of times. The chain combines TRBV29-1 with TRBJ1-2; the match to TRBD1 covers 10 bases. Germline CDR1 SQVTM, CDR2 ANQGSEA. The CDR3 spans 12 residues. V lost 4 bases, J lost 5 bases, and 1 base stayed unmatched. CDR3 in DNA: TGCAGCGTTGCGGGACAGGGGTATGGCTACACCTTC. Its protein is CSVAGQGYGYTF.

This clonotype showed up just a few times. The gene calls are TRBV5-1 and TRBJ1-2; 8 nucleotides line up with TRBD1. Germline V gene sequence: CDR1 SGHRS, CDR2 YFSETQ. The CDR3 extends over 13 amino acids. V gave up 4 bases and J gave up 4 bases; unmatched junction bases: 3. The CDR3: CASSADRVYGYTF. In DNA, the CDR3 is TGCGCCAGCAGCGCGGACAGGGTCTATGGCTACACCTTC.